One TCR beta chain is described in this entry. Antigen: not known. Other nucleotide sequences in the sample specify the same CDR3. This record comes from a study of shared clonotypes between healthy human individuals. Findings and limits, study-wide: About 5% of naive CD4 clonotypes were shared across a few donors.

This CDR3 is built from 12 residues. V was shortened by 5 bases and J by 6 bases, with 11 bases between the two germline ends. Germline V gene data show CDR1 as LNHDA and CDR2 as SQIVND (reference sequence). CD45RO negativity and positive selection for CCR7 defined naive CD8 cells, a population that excluded terminally differentiated effector memory CD45RA+ cells. Deep was the level at which the assay was run. Clones were sequenced by immunoSEQ multiplex PCR, and TCRdb holds only the in-frame ones, with some missing. This table holds about 2 million clones, about 95% found once. The sample was naive CD8+ T cells sorted from blood. V gene TRBV19 combines with J gene TRBJ2-7, with a possible D match to TRBD1 (5 bases). The receptor was derived from a man between 18 and 35 years old in good health. CDR3 sequence (DNA): TGTGCCAGTAGTCCCCAGGGATCCGAGCAGTACTTC. Its protein is CASSPQGSEQYF.